Listed here are 8 T cell receptor beta chains from one sample, sequenced in a study of blood T cell repertoires in COVID-19. Assay: immunoSEQ multiplex PCR; the TCRdb copy retains only in-frame clones and omits some. The table has under 300,000 clones, approximately 85% seen once; the top ten hold under 2.5%. Sequenced: PBMCs or T cells enriched from blood (not recorded which). These receptor sequences come from a woman aged 45-60 years who had recovered from COVID-19.

This clone was counted a single time. This chain joins TRBV3-1 (or the pseudogene TRBV3-2) and TRBJ2-2, with D possibly being TRBD1 (5 bases). The V end lost 4 bases, the J end lost 0 bases, and 15 bases lay between the germline ends. CDR1 is LGHDT and CDR2 is YNNKEL in the germline V gene (reference sequence). This CDR3 has 17 residues. CDR3 in DNA: TGTGCCAGCAGCCGCCCAAAGACAGACCCGAACACCGGGGAGCTGTTTTTT. Protein sequence: CASSRPKTDPNTGELFF.

This chain connects TRBV2 to TRBJ1-5; possibly TRBD1 for D (5 bases). Looked up from germline, CDR1 is SNHLY and CDR2 is FYNNEI. V was trimmed by 7 bases and J by 3 bases, leaving 10 bases between them. CDR3 length equals 13 residues. CDR3 protein: CASKGQTNQPQHF. Written as DNA, the CDR3 is TGTGCCAGCAAAGGACAAACCAATCAGCCCCAGCATTTT.

The V call is TRBV19, the J call TRBJ1-1; 7 positions agree with TRBD1. Germline values: CDR1 LNHDA, CDR2 SQIVND (reference sequence). The CDR3 sequence is 14 residues long. Trimming removed 7 bases from V and 5 bases from J; junction bases left unmatched: 10. The CDR3 bases are TGTGCCAGTAACGATGACAGGGTAGTGACTGAAGCTTTCTTT. Its protein product is CASNDDRVVTEAFF. Using reference TRBV19 and TRBJ1-1 for the parts outside the CDR3, the full variable domain is DGGITQSPKYLFRKEGQNVTLSCEQNLNHDAMYWYRQDPGQGLRLIYYSQIVNDFQKGDIAEGYSVSREKKESFPLTVTSAQKNPTAFYLCASNDDRVVTEAFFGQGTRLTVV.

The rearrangement links TRBV27 to TRBJ2-7; 8 nucleotides line up with TRBD2. V trimming: 5 bases; J trimming: 0 bases; junction bases outside the gene matches: 3. Germline loops: CDR1 MNHEY, CDR2 SMNVEV (reference sequence). This CDR3 is built from 14 residues. The CDR3 DNA reads as TGTGCCAGCAGTAAACTAGCGGTCTCCTACGAGCAGTACTTC. It specifies CASSKLAVSYEQYF.

This clone appeared a single time. The V and J genes are TRBV2 and TRBJ1-3, with D tentatively TRBD1 (6 bases). Germline CDR1 reads SNHLY; CDR2 reads FYNNEI. Between the trimmed V and J ends, which lost 7 bases and 0 bases, there was a span of 13 bases. The CDR3 totals 15 residues. The CDR3 region has the DNA TGTGCCAGCAAGACAGGTACCGACTCTGGAAACACCATATATTTT. Protein sequence: CASKTGTDSGNTIYF.

CDR3 DNA: TGTGCCAGCAGCTTAGAGCGGGAGAGGGGTACGCAGTATTTT. Translation gives CASSLERERGTQYF. This chain links TRBV7-8 with TRBJ2-3, with 8 bases identical to TRBD2. V shed 1 base and J 8 bases; nucleotides not matched to a gene: 5. The CDR3 is 14 residues long. CDR1 is SGHVS, CDR2 FQNEAQ, per germline. The full variable domain, with the rest looked up from reference TRBV7-8 and TRBJ2-3, is GAGVSQSPRYKVAKRGQDVALRCDPISGHVSLFWYQQALGQGPEFLTYFQNEAQLDKSGLPSDRFFAERPEGSVSTLKIQRTQQEDSAVYLCASSLERERGTQYFGPGTRLTVL.

This clone came up a few times. This chain joins TRBV6-1 and TRBJ2-7; 10 bases are shared with TRBD1. The CDR3 is made up of 16 amino acids. CDR1 is MNHNS and CDR2 is SASEGT in the germline V gene. V lost 0 bases to trimming and J lost 10 bases; unmatched junction nucleotides: 12. CDR3 DNA: TGTGCCAGCAGTGAAGCGAGCGGACAGGGGGGCAAGTTTCAGTACTTC. This encodes CASSEASGQGGKFQYF.

This chain connects TRBV7-6 to TRBJ2-2; 11 positions agree with TRBD2. V was clipped by 5 bases and J by 4 bases; unmatched bases: 9. The CDR3 consists of 17 residues. In germline, CDR1 is SGHVS, CDR2 FNYEAQ. As DNA, the CDR3 is TGTGCCAGCAGCCAACGGACTAGCGGGTACCTCACCGGGGAGCTGTTTTTT. Translation: CASSQRTSGYLTGELFF.